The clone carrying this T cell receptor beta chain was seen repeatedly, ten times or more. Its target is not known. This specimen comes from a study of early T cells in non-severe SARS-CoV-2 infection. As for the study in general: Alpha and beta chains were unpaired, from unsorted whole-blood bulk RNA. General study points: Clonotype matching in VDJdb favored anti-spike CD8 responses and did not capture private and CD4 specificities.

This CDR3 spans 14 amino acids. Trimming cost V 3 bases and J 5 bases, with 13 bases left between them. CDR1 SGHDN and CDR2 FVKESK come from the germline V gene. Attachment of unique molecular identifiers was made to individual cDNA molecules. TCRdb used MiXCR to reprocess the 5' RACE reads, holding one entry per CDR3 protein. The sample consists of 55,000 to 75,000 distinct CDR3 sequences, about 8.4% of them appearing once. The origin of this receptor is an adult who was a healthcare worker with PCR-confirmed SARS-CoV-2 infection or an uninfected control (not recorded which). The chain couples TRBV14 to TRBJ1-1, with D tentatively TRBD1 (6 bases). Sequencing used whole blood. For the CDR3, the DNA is TGTGCCAGCAGCCATATACAGGGAGGGACTGAAGCTTTCTTT. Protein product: CASSHIQGGTEAFF.